Listed below are T cell receptor beta chains from one sample, sequenced in a study of metastatic and nonmetastatic thyroid tumors. TCRdb re-called the PCR reads through MiXCR. The repertoire consists of over 25,000 clones, with 18% occurring once and the leading ten covering under 12%. The sequencing sample was made of blood. Receptors were obtained from a female donor with papillary thyroid cancer or a benign thyroid nodule (not recorded which). Some clones in this sample may be carry-over from other donors' samples. Each CDR3 is given with its conserved first and last residue. The D gene is left open where the match is weak. Clone size is not always given. Where it is, it says once, few, many or a class for expanded clones.

D gene	V gene	J gene	clone size	CDR3 protein	CDR3 DNA
NA	TRBV9	TRBJ2-3	many	CASSVASTDTQYF	TGTGCCAGCAGCGTAGCCTCCACAGATACGCAGTATTTT
TRBD1	TRBV24-1	TRBJ2-3	many	CATSEGQGGPDTQYF	TGTGCCACCAGCGAAGGACAGGGGGGCCCAGATACGCAGTATTTT
NA	TRBV10-3	TRBJ2-1	NA	CAISEIAGNGGEQFF	TGTGCCATCAGTGAGATAGCCGGGAATGGGGGTGAGCAGTTCTTC
NA	TRBV7-8	TRBJ1-5	NA	CASSGKRRVINQPQHF	TGTGCCAGCAGCGGGAAGCGGCGGGTAATCAATCAGCCCCAGCATTTT
TRBD1	TRBV12-3/TRBV12-4	TRBJ1-6	medium-sized	CASSLPDRENSPLHF	TGTGCCAGCAGTCTTCCCGACAGGGAAAATTCACCCCTCCACTTT
TRBD1	TRBV5-1	TRBJ1-1	many	CASRGQEDTEAFF	TGCGCCAGCCGCGGACAGGAGGATACTGAAGCTTTCTTT
NA	TRBV9	TRBJ2-7	many	CASSSYGDGRYEQYF	TGTGCCAGCAGCTCCTACGGCGACGGACGCTACGAGCAGTACTTC
TRBD2	TRBV5-1	TRBJ2-4	NA	CASSLGTSGRLAKNIQYF	TGCGCCAGCAGCCTGGGAACTAGCGGGAGGCTAGCCAAAAACATTCAGTACTTC
NA	TRBV12-3/TRBV12-4	TRBJ1-1	medium-sized	CASSPPFTGITEAFF	TGTGCCAGCAGCCCCCCGTTCACAGGGATCACTGAAGCTTTCTTT
NA	TRBV3-1	TRBJ2-1	many	CASSQTGRNEQFF	TGTGCCAGCAGCCAAACAGGGCGCAATGAGCAGTTCTTC
NA	TRBV6-1	TRBJ2-7	NA	CASSIRATALYEQYF	TGTGCCAGCAGCATTAGGGCTACAGCATTATACGAGCAGTACTTC
NA	TRBV25-1	TRBJ1-1	NA	CASTPTGKYMNTEAFF	TGTGCCAGCACCCCCACAGGGAAGTATATGAACACTGAAGCTTTCTTT
NA	TRBV20-1	TRBJ1-1	many	CSAGPSGEATEAFF	TGCAGTGCAGGCCCCTCGGGGGAGGCCACTGAAGCTTTCTTT
TRBD2	TRBV18	TRBJ2-1	few	CASSPGLAGYNEQFF	TGCGCCAGCTCACCGGGACTAGCGGGCTACAATGAGCAGTTCTTC
NA	TRBV6-1	TRBJ1-1	many	CASSFPGNTEAFF	TGTGCCAGCAGTTTCCCTGGGAACACTGAAGCTTTCTTT
NA	TRBV18	TRBJ1-1	many	CASSPLRDEAFF	TGTGCCAGCTCACCACTTCGGGATGAAGCTTTCTTT
NA	TRBV5-1	TRBJ2-7	many	CASSPGQRSSYEQYF	TGCGCCAGCAGCCCCGGTCAGAGGAGCTCCTACGAGCAGTACTTC
NA	TRBV20-1	TRBJ2-7	once	CSASWPTRLTYEQYF	TGCAGTGCTAGTTGGCCGACGCGACTTACCTACGAGCAGTACTTC
TRBD2	TRBV28	TRBJ2-7	few	CASSQSGMRNYEQYF	TGTGCCAGCAGTCAGAGCGGGATGAGAAACTACGAGCAGTACTTC
NA	TRBV6-1	TRBJ1-5	medium-sized	CASSGNHRENQPQHF	TGTGCCAGCAGTGGCAATCACAGGGAGAATCAGCCCCAGCATTTT
TRBD1	TRBV11-2	TRBJ2-7	many	CASSVGTGGGYEQYF	TGTGCCAGCAGCGTCGGGACAGGGGGCGGCTACGAGCAGTACTTC
NA	TRBV7-2	TRBJ2-5	many	CASSVGHVETQYF	TGTGCCAGCAGCGTGGGACATGTCGAGACCCAGTACTTC
NA	TRBV4-1	TRBJ1-1	many	CASSQRGTGNTEAFF	TGCGCCAGCAGCCAACGTGGGACTGGGAACACTGAAGCTTTCTTT
NA	TRBV11-2	TRBJ2-7	NA	CASTPGSGTSYEQYF	TGTGCCAGCACCCCTGGGTCAGGGACTTCCTACGAGCAGTACTTC
NA	TRBV4-2	TRBJ2-2	many	CASSQVFGDTGELFF	TGTGCCAGCAGCCAAGTGTTCGGGGACACCGGGGAGCTGTTTTTT
NA	TRBV10-3	TRBJ1-6	NA	CATRALQGRSPLHF	TGTGCCACCAGGGCTTTACAGGGACGTTCACCCCTCCACTTT
NA	TRBV18	TRBJ2-7	many	CASSLRQYEQYF	TGTGCCAGCTCACTTAGACAGTACGAGCAGTACTTC
NA	TRBV11-2	TRBJ2-3	NA	CASTLLGPSTYTQYF	TGTGCCAGCACCCTTCTAGGTCCCAGCACATATACGCAGTATTTT
NA	TRBV3-1	TRBJ2-5	many	CASSLRTTLQETQYF	TGTGCCAGCAGCTTACGGACTACCTTACAAGAGACCCAGTACTTC
NA	TRBV4-1	TRBJ2-1	many	CASSQDTTREWNEQFF	TGCGCCAGCAGCCAAGATACGACTAGGGAATGGAATGAGCAGTTCTTC
NA	TRBV12-3/TRBV12-4	TRBJ1-2	medium-sized	CASSFAGYGYTF	TGTGCCAGCAGTTTCGCAGGGTATGGCTACACCTTC
NA	TRBV6-1	TRBJ1-1	few	CASSRAEEDEAFF	TGTGCCAGCAGCCGGGCAGAGGAGGATGAAGCTTTCTTT
NA	TRBV7-9	TRBJ2-7	many	CASSLASGGLQYF	TGTGCCAGCAGCTTAGCGTCGGGCGGCCTGCAGTACTTC
NA	TRBV7-2	TRBJ2-3	many	CASSLEGGASNTQYF	TGTGCCAGCAGCTTAGAGGGGGGGGCCAGCAATACGCAGTATTTT
TRBD2	TRBV5-6	TRBJ2-7	many	CASSSGLAGVSSYEQYF	TGTGCCAGCAGCTCGGGACTAGCGGGGGTTAGCTCCTACGAGCAGTACTTC
TRBD2	TRBV6-1	TRBJ2-1	NA	CASCVTSWRFYNEQFF	TGTGCCAGCTGCGTGACTAGCTGGAGATTCTACAATGAGCAGTTCTTC
NA	TRBV4-1	TRBJ1-2	NA	CASSQLGRVHTF	TGCGCCAGCAGCCAGTTAGGCAGAGTCCACACCTTC
NA	TRBV19	TRBJ1-2	many	CASSKGFYGYTF	TGTGCCAGTAGTAAGGGCTTCTATGGCTACACCTTC
NA	TRBV20-1	TRBJ2-5	many	CSARDGAVQETQYF	TGCAGTGCTAGAGATGGCGCGGTCCAAGAGACCCAGTACTTC
NA	TRBV4-1	TRBJ1-1	many	CASSQDGQGGTEAFF	TGCGCCAGCAGCCAAGATGGCCAGGGCGGGACTGAAGCTTTCTTT
NA	TRBV24-1	TRBJ1-1	once	CATSDLGSGGPIEYTEAFF	TGTGCCACCAGTGATTTGGGATCGGGGGGCCCAATTGAGTACACTGAAGCTTTCTTT
TRBD1	TRBV18	TRBJ2-2	many	CASSSENPGQGTGELFF	TGTGCCAGCTCATCGGAGAATCCGGGACAGGGGACCGGGGAGCTGTTTTTT
TRBD2	TRBV12-3/TRBV12-4	TRBJ2-5	many	CASRWGGETQYF	TGTGCCAGCAGGTGGGGAGGGGAGACCCAGTACTTC
TRBD2	TRBV2	TRBJ2-7	medium-sized	CASSDTLAGGYEQYF	TGTGCCAGCAGTGATACCCTAGCGGGGGGCTACGAGCAGTACTTC
TRBD1	TRBV29-1	TRBJ1-1	many	CSVWDSFSFF	TGCAGCGTTTGGGACAGCTTCTCGTTCTTT
NA	TRBV28	TRBJ2-7	few	CASSLGPPASANSYEQYF	TGTGCCAGCAGTCTCGGACCTCCGGCTAGCGCGAACTCCTACGAGCAGTACTTC
NA	TRBV29-1	TRBJ2-7	many	CSVVMARVRAYEQYF	TGCAGCGTTGTCATGGCAAGAGTAAGGGCCTACGAGCAGTACTTC
TRBD1	TRBV15	TRBJ2-7	many	CATSRDRVADEQYF	TGTGCCACCAGCAGGGACAGGGTAGCCGACGAGCAGTACTTC
NA	TRBV20-1	TRBJ1-1	many	CSAKWERDTEAFF	TGCAGTGCCAAGTGGGAGCGGGACACTGAAGCTTTCTTT
TRBD1	TRBV4-2	TRBJ1-2	many	CASSPAGGRRESNYGYTF	TGTGCCAGCAGCCCGGCAGGGGGGCGAAGAGAATCTAACTATGGCTACACCTTC
NA	TRBV7-8	TRBJ1-5	NA	CASSLGQFNQPQHF	TGTGCCAGCAGCTTAGGACAGTTCAATCAGCCCCAGCATTTT
NA	TRBV20-1	TRBJ2-1	medium-sized	CSASSYNEQFF	TGCAGTGCGAGCAGTTACAATGAGCAGTTCTTC
NA	TRBV20-1	TRBJ2-7	many	CSARARWGIIGYEQYF	TGCAGTGCTAGAGCCCGGTGGGGGATAATAGGCTACGAGCAGTACTTC
TRBD1	TRBV11-2	TRBJ1-2	many	CASSSLQGINYGYTF	TGTGCCAGCAGCTCACTACAGGGGATAAACTATGGCTACACCTTC
TRBD2	TRBV6-1	TRBJ2-3	NA	CASIPVTSGGGLVQYF	TGTGCCAGCATCCCCGTGACTAGCGGGGGGGGGCTGGTGCAGTATTTT
NA	TRBV24-1	TRBJ2-3	NA	CATSVTYSATDTQYF	TGTGCCACCAGTGTCACCTACAGTGCAACAGATACGCAGTATTTT
NA	TRBV27	TRBJ2-2	few	CASSLSRDMNTWELFF	TGTGCCAGCAGTTTATCTCGGGATATGAACACCTGGGAGCTTTTCTTT